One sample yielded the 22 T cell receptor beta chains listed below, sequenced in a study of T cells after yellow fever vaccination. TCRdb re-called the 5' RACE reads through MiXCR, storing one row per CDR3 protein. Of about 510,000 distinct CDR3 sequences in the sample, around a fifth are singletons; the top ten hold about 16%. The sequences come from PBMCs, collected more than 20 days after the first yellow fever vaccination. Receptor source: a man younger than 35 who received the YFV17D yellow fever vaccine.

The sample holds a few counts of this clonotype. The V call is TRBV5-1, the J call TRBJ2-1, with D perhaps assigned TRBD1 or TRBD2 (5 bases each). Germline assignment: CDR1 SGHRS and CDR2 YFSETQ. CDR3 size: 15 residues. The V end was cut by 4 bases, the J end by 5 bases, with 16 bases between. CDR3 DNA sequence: TGCGCCAGCAGCCCGGGACGGGGCACGGACAATGAGCAGTTCTTC. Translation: CASSPGRGTDNEQFF.

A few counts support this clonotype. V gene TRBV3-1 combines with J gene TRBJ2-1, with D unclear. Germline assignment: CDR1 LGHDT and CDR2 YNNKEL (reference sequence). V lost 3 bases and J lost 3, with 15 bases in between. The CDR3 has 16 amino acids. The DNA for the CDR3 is TGTGCCAGCAGCCAGACCCTGCACCCCAGCTACAATGAGCAGTTCTTC. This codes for CASSQTLHPSYNEQFF.

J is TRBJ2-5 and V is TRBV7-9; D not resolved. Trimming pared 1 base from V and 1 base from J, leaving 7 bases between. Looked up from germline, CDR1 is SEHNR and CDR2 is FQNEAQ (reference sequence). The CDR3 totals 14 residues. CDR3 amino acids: CASSLVSAQETQYF. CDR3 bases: TGTGCCAGCAGCTTAGTATCGGCCCAAGAGACCCAGTACTTC.

This CDR3 reads CSARATGTYEQYV. The DNA of the CDR3 is TGCAGTGCTAGAGCGACAGGGACCTACGAGCAGTACGTC. The chain carries TRBV20-1 and TRBJ2-7; 7 bases are a match to TRBD1. This CDR3 is built from 13 residues. Germline CDR1 is DFQATT and CDR2 is SNEGSKA (reference sequence). The trim removed 1 base at V and 2 bases at J, leaving 2 bases unmatched.

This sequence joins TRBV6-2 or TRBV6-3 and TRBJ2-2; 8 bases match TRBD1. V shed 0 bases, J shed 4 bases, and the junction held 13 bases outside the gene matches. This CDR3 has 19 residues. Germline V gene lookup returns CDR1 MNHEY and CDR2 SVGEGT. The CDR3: CASSYSTWAQGALTGELFF. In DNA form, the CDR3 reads TGTGCCAGCAGTTACTCGACGTGGGCGCAGGGGGCGCTCACCGGGGAGCTGTTTTTT.

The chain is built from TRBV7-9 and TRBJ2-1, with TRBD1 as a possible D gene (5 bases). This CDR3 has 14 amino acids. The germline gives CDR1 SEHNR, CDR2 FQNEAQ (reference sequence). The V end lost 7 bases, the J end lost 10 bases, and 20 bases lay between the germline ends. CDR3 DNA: TGTGCCAGCACCCTCCGCCAGGGCATTAGGGAGCAGTTCTTC. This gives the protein CASTLRQGIREQFF.

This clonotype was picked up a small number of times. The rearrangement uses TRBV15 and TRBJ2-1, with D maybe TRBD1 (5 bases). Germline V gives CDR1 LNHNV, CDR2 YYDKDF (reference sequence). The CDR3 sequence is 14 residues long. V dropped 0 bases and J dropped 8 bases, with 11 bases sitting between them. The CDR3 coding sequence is TGTGCCACCAGCAGAGATCAGGGATTGGATGAGCAGTTCTTC. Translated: CATSRDQGLDEQFF.

The CDR3 spells CSARDGQGAAYEQYF. For the CDR3, the DNA is TGCAGTGCTAGAGATGGCCAGGGCGCGGCCTACGAGCAGTACTTC. The rearrangement links TRBV20-1 to TRBJ2-7; D is perhaps TRBD1 (5 bases). Germline loops: CDR1 DFQATT, CDR2 SNEGSKA (reference sequence). The CDR3 loop spans 15 amino acids. V lost 0 bases and J 2 bases, leaving 14 bases between the germline ends.

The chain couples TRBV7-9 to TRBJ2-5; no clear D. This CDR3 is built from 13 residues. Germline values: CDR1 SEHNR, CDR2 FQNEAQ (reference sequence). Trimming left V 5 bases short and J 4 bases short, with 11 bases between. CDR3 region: CASSTSVGETQYF. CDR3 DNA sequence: TGTGCCAGCAGCACCTCCGTTGGAGAGACCCAGTACTTC.

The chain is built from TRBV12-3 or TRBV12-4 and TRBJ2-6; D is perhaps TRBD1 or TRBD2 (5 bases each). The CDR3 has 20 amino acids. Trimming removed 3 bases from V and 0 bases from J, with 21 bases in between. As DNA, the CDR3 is TGTGCCAGCAGTTTCCGAGGGGTGACCCAGCTCTCCTCTGGGGCCAACGTCCTGACTTTC. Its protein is CASSFRGVTQLSSGANVLTF.

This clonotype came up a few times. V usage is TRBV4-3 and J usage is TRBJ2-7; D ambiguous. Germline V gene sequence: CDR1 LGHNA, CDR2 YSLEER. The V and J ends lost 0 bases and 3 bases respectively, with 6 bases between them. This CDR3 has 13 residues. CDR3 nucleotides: TGCGCCAGCAGCCAAGAAAACCACTACGAGCAGTACTTC. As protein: CASSQENHYEQYF.

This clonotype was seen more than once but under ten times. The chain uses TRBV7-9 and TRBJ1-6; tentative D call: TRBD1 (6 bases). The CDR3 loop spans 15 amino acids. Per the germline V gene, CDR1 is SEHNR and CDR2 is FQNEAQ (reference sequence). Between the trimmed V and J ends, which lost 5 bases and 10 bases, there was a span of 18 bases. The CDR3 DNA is TGTGCCAGCAGCCGTGACCAGGGGAGACAATCACCCCTCCACTTT. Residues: CASSRDQGRQSPLHF. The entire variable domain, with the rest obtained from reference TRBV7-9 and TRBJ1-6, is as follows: DTGVSQNPRHKITKRGQNVTFRCDPISEHNRLYWYRQTLGQGPEFLTYFQNEAQLEKSRLLSDRFSAERPKGSFSTLEIQRTEQGDSAMYLCASSRDQGRQSPLHFGNGTRLTVT.

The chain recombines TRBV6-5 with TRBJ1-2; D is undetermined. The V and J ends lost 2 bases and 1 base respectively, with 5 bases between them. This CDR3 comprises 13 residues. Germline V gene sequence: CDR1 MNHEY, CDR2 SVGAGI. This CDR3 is CASSYGFNYGYTF. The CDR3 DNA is TGTGCCAGCAGTTACGGCTTTAACTATGGCTACACCTTC.

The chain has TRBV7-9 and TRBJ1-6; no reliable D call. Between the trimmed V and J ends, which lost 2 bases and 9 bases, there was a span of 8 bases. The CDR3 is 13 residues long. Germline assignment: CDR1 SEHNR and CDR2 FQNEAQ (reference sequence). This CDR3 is CASSLREASPLHF. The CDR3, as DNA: TGTGCCAGCAGCTTAAGGGAGGCTTCACCCCTCCACTTT.

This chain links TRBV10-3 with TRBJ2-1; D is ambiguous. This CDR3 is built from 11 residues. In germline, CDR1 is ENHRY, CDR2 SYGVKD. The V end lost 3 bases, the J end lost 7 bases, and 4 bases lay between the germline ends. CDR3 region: CAISEGNEQFF. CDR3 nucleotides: TGTGCCATCAGTGAAGGGAATGAGCAGTTCTTC.

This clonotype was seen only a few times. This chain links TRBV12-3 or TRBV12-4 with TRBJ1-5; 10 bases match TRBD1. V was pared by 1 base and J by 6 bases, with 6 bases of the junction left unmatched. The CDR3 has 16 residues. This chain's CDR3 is CASSLDGTGESQPQHF. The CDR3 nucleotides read TGTGCCAGCAGTTTAGATGGGACAGGGGAGAGTCAGCCCCAGCATTTT.

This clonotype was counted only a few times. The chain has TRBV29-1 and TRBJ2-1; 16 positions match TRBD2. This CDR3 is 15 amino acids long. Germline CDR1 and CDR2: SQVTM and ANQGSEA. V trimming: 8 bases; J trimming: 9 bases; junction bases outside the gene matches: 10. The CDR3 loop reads CSLTGLAGGPGEQFF. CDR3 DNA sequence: TGCAGCTTAACGGGACTAGCGGGGGGGCCGGGTGAGCAGTTCTTC.

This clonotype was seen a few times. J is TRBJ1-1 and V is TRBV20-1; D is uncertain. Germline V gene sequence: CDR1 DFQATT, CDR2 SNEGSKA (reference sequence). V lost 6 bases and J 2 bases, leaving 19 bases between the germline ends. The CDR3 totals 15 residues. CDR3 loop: CSARRSAFINTEAFF. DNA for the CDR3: TGCAGTGCCAGGCGGTCAGCCTTTATAAACACTGAAGCTTTCTTT.

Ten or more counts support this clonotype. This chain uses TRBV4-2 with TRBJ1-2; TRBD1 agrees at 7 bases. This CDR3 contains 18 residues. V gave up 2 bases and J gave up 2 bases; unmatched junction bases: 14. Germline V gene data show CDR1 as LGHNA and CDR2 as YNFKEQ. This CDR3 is CASSQPPWAGGANYGYTF. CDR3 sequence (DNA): TGTGCCAGCAGCCAACCTCCCTGGGCAGGGGGTGCGAACTATGGCTACACCTTC.

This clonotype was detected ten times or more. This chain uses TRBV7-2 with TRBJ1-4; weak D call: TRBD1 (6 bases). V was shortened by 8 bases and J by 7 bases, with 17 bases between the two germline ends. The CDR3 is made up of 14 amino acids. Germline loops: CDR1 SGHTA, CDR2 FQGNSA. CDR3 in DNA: TGTGCCAGCGCAAGGGGGAGGGTGGCTGAAAAACTGTTTTTT. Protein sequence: CASARGRVAEKLFF.

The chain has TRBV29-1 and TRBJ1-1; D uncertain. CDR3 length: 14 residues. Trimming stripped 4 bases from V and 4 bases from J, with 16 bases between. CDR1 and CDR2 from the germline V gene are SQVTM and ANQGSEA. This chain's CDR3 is CSVASSNVGTEAFF. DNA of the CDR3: TGCAGCGTTGCATCGTCTAATGTAGGCACTGAAGCTTTCTTT.

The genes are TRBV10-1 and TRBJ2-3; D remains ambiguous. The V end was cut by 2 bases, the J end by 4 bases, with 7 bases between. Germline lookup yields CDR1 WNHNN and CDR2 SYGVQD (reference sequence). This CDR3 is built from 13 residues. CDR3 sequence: CASSERAPDTQYF. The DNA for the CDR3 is TGCGCCAGCAGTGAGAGGGCTCCAGATACGCAGTATTTT.